Described below is a single TCR beta chain sequence and its context. With V trimmed by 2 bases and J by 8 bases, 9 bases remained unmatched. CDR3 length equals 16 residues. Germline V gene lookup returns CDR1 KGHDR and CDR2 SFDVKD. The sample originates from a study of CD8+CD57+ T cells in acquired aplastic anemia. CDR3 and TCR beta VDJ profiling relied on a genomic DNA template. TCRdb re-analysed the reads in MiXCR, keeping a single row per CDR3 protein. The profile covers about 160,000 distinct CDR3 sequences, with around 40% appearing a single time and approximately 1% taken by the ten largest. The chain has TRBV24-1 and TRBJ2-1; 9 positions match TRBD1. The TCR comes from a human donor in good health. The sample consisted of sorted CD4+, CD8+, or CD8+CD57+ T cells (not recorded which) from PBMCs. CDR3 coding DNA: TGTGCCACCAGTGATTCAGCCACAGGGGGCTTGGATGAGCAGTTCTTC. Protein product: CATSDSATGGLDEQFF.